The rows below give T cell receptor beta chains drawn from one sample of a study of graft-versus-host responses after intestinal transplantation. These receptors have no identified antigens. Some clones are missing from TCRdb's copy, which holds only in-frame ones; the method was immunoSEQ multiplex PCR. There are tens of thousands of clones in the sample; just under 85% occur only once, and approximately 19% lies in the top ten. The sample in question was unstimulated CD8+ T cells sorted from spleen or lymph node cells, obtained before intestinal transplant. The receptors shown here come from a human donor who received an intestinal transplant. Both conserved end residues are part of each CDR3. The D gene is left open where the match is weak. Clone size, where shown, is once, few, many, or a class for clones that have expanded.

CDR3aa: CASSVPGESSYNEQFF
CDR3nt: TGTGCCAGCAGCGTACCGGGGGAGAGCTCCTACAATGAGCAGTTCTTC
v_gene: TRBV9
d_gene: NA
j_gene: TRBJ2-1
abundance: once

CDR3aa: CASSQWGLNTEAFF
CDR3nt: TGTGCCAGCAGCCAATGGGGCTTGAACACTGAAGCTTTCTTT
v_gene: TRBV14
d_gene: NA
j_gene: TRBJ1-1
abundance: NA

CDR3aa: CASSLERDTEAFF
CDR3nt: TGTGCCAGCAGCTTGGAAAGAGACACTGAAGCTTTCTTT
v_gene: TRBV5-6
d_gene: NA
j_gene: TRBJ1-1
abundance: few

CDR3aa: CASSQAGTGVSYEQYF
CDR3nt: TGCGCCAGCAGCCAAGCCGGGACAGGGGTTTCCTACGAGCAGTACTTC
v_gene: TRBV4-1
d_gene: TRBD1
j_gene: TRBJ2-7
abundance: NA

CDR3aa: CATSRVGARVNSGANVLTF
CDR3nt: TGTGCCACCAGCAGAGTAGGTGCCAGGGTAAACTCTGGGGCCAACGTCCTGACTTTC
v_gene: TRBV15
d_gene: NA
j_gene: TRBJ2-6
abundance: NA

CDR3aa: CASITTSDRGADTQYF
CDR3nt: TGTGCCAGCATAACGACCTCAGACAGGGGTGCAGATACGCAGTATTTT
v_gene: TRBV11-1
d_gene: TRBD1
j_gene: TRBJ2-3
abundance: once

CDR3aa: CASSSHTTGTEQYF
CDR3nt: TGTGCCAGCAGTTCACACACGACAGGGACCGAGCAGTACTTC
v_gene: TRBV27
d_gene: TRBD1
j_gene: TRBJ2-7
abundance: NA

CDR3aa: CASSDRTGGNTEAFF
CDR3nt: TGTGCCAGCAGCGACCGGACAGGGGGAAACACTGAAGCTTTCTTT
v_gene: TRBV5-4
d_gene: TRBD1
j_gene: TRBJ1-1
abundance: NA

CDR3aa: CSVPPGGRTDTQYF
CDR3nt: TGCAGCGTTCCTCCAGGCGGGCGCACAGATACGCAGTATTTT
v_gene: TRBV29-1
d_gene: NA
j_gene: TRBJ2-3
abundance: NA

CDR3aa: CANPRDRWEDTQYF
CDR3nt: TGTGCCAACCCTAGAGACAGGTGGGAGGATACGCAGTATTTT
v_gene: TRBV7-9
d_gene: NA
j_gene: TRBJ2-3
abundance: NA

CDR3aa: CASSPYRDSDVYGYTF
CDR3nt: TGCGCCAGCAGCCCCTACCGGGACAGTGATGTCTATGGCTACACCTTC
v_gene: TRBV4-1
d_gene: TRBD1
j_gene: TRBJ1-2
abundance: NA

CDR3aa: CASSYSMDRAFNEQYF
CDR3nt: TGTGCCAGCAGTTACTCGATGGACAGGGCTTTCAACGAGCAGTACTTC
v_gene: TRBV6-5
d_gene: TRBD1
j_gene: TRBJ2-7
abundance: once

CDR3aa: CASSISGGLTYEQYF
CDR3nt: TGTGCCAGTAGTATCTCCGGGGGGCTAACCTACGAGCAGTACTTC
v_gene: TRBV19
d_gene: NA
j_gene: TRBJ2-7
abundance: NA

CDR3aa: CASSIGDGGINNEQFF
CDR3nt: TGTGCCAGTAGTATAGGGGACGGGGGTATCAACAATGAGCAGTTCTTC
v_gene: TRBV19
d_gene: NA
j_gene: TRBJ2-1
abundance: few

CDR3aa: CASRHRVPEAFF
CDR3nt: TGTGCCAGCAGGCACAGGGTCCCTGAAGCTTTCTTT
v_gene: TRBV6-6
d_gene: NA
j_gene: TRBJ1-1
abundance: NA

CDR3aa: CASSSGQGKRGF
CDR3nt: TGTGCCAGCAGCTCCGGACAGGGGAAAAGGGGCTTC
v_gene: TRBV11-2
d_gene: TRBD1
j_gene: TRBJ1-2
abundance: NA

CDR3aa: CASSIRVRELFF
CDR3nt: TGTGCCAGCAGCATCAGGGTTAGGGAGCTGTTTTTT
v_gene: TRBV7-9
d_gene: NA
j_gene: TRBJ2-2
abundance: NA

CDR3aa: CASSLGRVGQFF
CDR3nt: TGCGCCAGCAGCTTGGGCCGGGTCGGGCAGTTCTTC
v_gene: TRBV5-1
d_gene: NA
j_gene: TRBJ2-1
abundance: NA

CDR3aa: CASQLGQGAYEQYF
CDR3nt: TGTGCCAGCCAGCTGGGACAGGGGGCCTACGAGCAGTACTTC
v_gene: TRBV6-5
d_gene: TRBD1
j_gene: TRBJ2-7
abundance: NA

CDR3aa: CASSLGDRVYQETQYF
CDR3nt: TGTGCCAGCAGCTTAGGGGACAGGGTTTACCAAGAGACCCAGTACTTC
v_gene: TRBV7-8
d_gene: TRBD1
j_gene: TRBJ2-5
abundance: once

CDR3aa: CASSPPSGTASYEQYF
CDR3nt: TGTGCCAGCTCACCCCCCTCCGGGACAGCCTCCTACGAGCAGTACTTC
v_gene: TRBV18
d_gene: TRBD1
j_gene: TRBJ2-7
abundance: NA

CDR3aa: CASSYGSEQYF
CDR3nt: TGTGCCAGCAGTTACGGCTCCGAGCAGTACTTC
v_gene: TRBV6-6
d_gene: NA
j_gene: TRBJ2-7
abundance: NA

CDR3aa: CASREGQMNTEAFF
CDR3nt: TGTGCCAGCAGGGAGGGACAGATGAACACTGAAGCTTTCTTT
v_gene: TRBV27
d_gene: TRBD1
j_gene: TRBJ1-1
abundance: NA

CDR3aa: CASSLDRVGQYF
CDR3nt: TGTGCCAGCAGTCTGGACAGGGTAGGGCAGTACTTC
v_gene: TRBV28
d_gene: TRBD1
j_gene: TRBJ2-7
abundance: NA

CDR3aa: CASTANGGSTDTQYF
CDR3nt: TGTGCCAGCACCGCGAACGGGGGGAGCACAGATACGCAGTATTTT
v_gene: TRBV6-4
d_gene: TRBD2
j_gene: TRBJ2-3
abundance: NA

CDR3aa: CSAPGDTEAFF
CDR3nt: TGCAGTGCACCAGGGGACACTGAAGCTTTCTTT
v_gene: TRBV20-1
d_gene: NA
j_gene: TRBJ1-1
abundance: NA

CDR3aa: CASSGRTSYEQYF
CDR3nt: TGTGCCAGCAGCGGGAGGACCTCCTACGAGCAGTACTTC
v_gene: TRBV9
d_gene: NA
j_gene: TRBJ2-7
abundance: NA

CDR3aa: CARTPEGRTYEQYF
CDR3nt: TGTGCCAGAACCCCCGAGGGCCGGACCTACGAGCAGTACTTC
v_gene: TRBV5-3
d_gene: NA
j_gene: TRBJ2-7
abundance: NA

CDR3aa: CASSLQGDRPYEQYF
CDR3nt: TGTGCCAGCAGCCTCCAAGGTGACAGACCCTACGAGCAGTACTTC
v_gene: TRBV9
d_gene: NA
j_gene: TRBJ2-7
abundance: NA

CDR3aa: CASSLELGQGLETQYF
CDR3nt: TGTGCCAGCAGTTTAGAGCTTGGACAAGGGTTAGAGACCCAGTACTTC
v_gene: TRBV28
d_gene: NA
j_gene: TRBJ2-5
abundance: NA

CDR3aa: CASSSPSSGKITDTQYF
CDR3nt: TGTGCCAGCAGTTCTCCCTCTAGCGGGAAAATCACAGATACGCAGTATTTT
v_gene: TRBV28
d_gene: TRBD2
j_gene: TRBJ2-3
abundance: NA

CDR3aa: CASSLFGSRDTQYF
CDR3nt: TGTGCCAGCAGTTTGTTCGGGAGTAGAGATACGCAGTATTTT
v_gene: TRBV28
d_gene: NA
j_gene: TRBJ2-3
abundance: NA